These 4 T cell receptor beta chains were sequenced from one sample in a study of OX40 agonist ivuxolimab in advanced cancers. Repertoires were generated with immunoSEQ multiplex PCR, while TCRdb's copy carries only in-frame clones and drops some. The profile covers tens of thousands of clones, with approximately 86% appearing a single time and around 3.6% taken by the ten largest. Sequenced material: CD4+ or CD8+ T cells sorted from blood, taken in a trial of the OX40 agonist ivuxolimab. The receptors originated from an adult with an advanced solid tumor such as melanoma, head and neck, liver or kidney cancer.

This chain joins TRBV27 and TRBJ1-4; D gene unclear. Germline assignment: CDR1 MNHEY and CDR2 SMNVEV (reference sequence). The V gene lost 3 bases and the J gene lost 5 bases, with 10 bases spanning the gap. This CDR3 is built from 14 residues. The CDR3 spells CASSLRQRNEKLFF. The CDR3 region has the DNA TGTGCCAGCAGTTTGCGGCAGAGGAATGAAAAACTGTTTTTT.

The rearrangement uses TRBV20-1 and TRBJ1-1; D possibly corresponds to TRBD1 (5 bases). The CDR3 runs to 11 residues. Germline CDR1 DFQATT, CDR2 SNEGSKA (reference sequence). V gave up 6 bases and J gave up 6 bases, with 11 bases separating them. CDR3 DNA: TGCAGTGCACCAGGGTTCGCTGAAGCTTTCTTT. Translation gives CSAPGFAEAFF.

The chain has TRBV28 and TRBJ1-3; D is perhaps TRBD1 (5 bases). Germline V lookup: CDR1 MDHEN, CDR2 SYDVKM. V lost 2 bases, J lost 0 bases, and 11 bases lay in between. The CDR3 consists of 16 residues. CDR3 sequence reads: CASSLQGPSSGNTIYF. The CDR3 nucleotides are TGTGCCAGCAGTTTACAGGGCCCAAGCTCTGGAAACACCATATATTTT.

This sequence joins TRBV11-2 and TRBJ2-3; no firm D call. This CDR3 contains 13 residues. Deletions cut 1 base from V and 5 bases from J, with 7 bases between. Germline assignment: CDR1 SGHAT and CDR2 FQNNGV. DNA of the CDR3: TGTGCCAGCAGCTTAGGACGGAGAGATACGCAGTATTTT. This codes for CASSLGRRDTQYF.